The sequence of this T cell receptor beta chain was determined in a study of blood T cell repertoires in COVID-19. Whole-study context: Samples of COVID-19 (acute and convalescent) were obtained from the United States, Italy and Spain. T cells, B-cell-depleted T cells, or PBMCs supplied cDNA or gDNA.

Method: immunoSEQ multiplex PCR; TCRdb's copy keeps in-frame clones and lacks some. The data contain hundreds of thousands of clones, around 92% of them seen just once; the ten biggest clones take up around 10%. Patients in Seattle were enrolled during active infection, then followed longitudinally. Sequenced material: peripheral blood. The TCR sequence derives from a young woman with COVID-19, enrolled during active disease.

CDR3 coding DNA: TGTGCCATCAGTGAGTCGGGACTGGGGCAGGGTTCAGGGCATTTT. This sequence encodes CAISESGLGQGSGHF. This chain links TRBV10-3 with TRBJ1-5; possibly TRBD1 for D (5 bases). Per germline, CDR1 ENHRY and CDR2 SYGVKD. The CDR3 length is 15 residues. Trimming took 0 bases from V and 15 from J, leaving 21 bases between them.